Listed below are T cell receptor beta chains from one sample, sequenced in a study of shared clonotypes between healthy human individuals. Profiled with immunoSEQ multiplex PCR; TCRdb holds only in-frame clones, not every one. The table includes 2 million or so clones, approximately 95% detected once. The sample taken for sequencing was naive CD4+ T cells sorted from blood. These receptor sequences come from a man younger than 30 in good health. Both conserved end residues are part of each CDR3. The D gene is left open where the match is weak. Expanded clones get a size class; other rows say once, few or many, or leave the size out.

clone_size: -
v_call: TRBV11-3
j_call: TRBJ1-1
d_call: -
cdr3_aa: CASSLTVNTEAFF
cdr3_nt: TGTGCCAGCAGCTTGACGGTGAACACTGAAGCTTTCTTT

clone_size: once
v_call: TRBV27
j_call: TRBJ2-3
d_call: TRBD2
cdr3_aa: CASSLLWTSGLSTDTQYF
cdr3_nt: TGTGCCAGCAGTTTATTGTGGACTAGCGGTCTAAGCACAGATACGCAGTATTTT

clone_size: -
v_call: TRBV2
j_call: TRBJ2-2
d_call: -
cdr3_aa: CASSPFRGTTGELFF
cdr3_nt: TGTGCCAGCAGTCCGTTTCGAGGGACCACCGGGGAGCTGTTTTTT

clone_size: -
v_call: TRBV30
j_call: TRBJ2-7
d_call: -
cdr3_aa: CAWSDDYEQYF
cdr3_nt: TGTGCCTGGAGTGACGACTACGAGCAGTACTTC

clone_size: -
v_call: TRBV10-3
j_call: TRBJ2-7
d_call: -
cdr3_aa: CAISDSLGSRQYF
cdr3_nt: TGTGCCATCAGTGATTCTCTCGGCTCTCGGCAGTACTTC

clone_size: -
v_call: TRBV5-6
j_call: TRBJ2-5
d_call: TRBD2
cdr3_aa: CASSWTFNGGEETQYF
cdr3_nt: TGTGCCAGCAGCTGGACCTTTAACGGGGGGGAAGAGACCCAGTACTTC

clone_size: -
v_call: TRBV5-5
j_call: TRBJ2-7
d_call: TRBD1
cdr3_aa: CASSPGQGPSYEQYF
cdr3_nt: TGTGCCAGCAGCCCAGGACAGGGGCCAAGCTACGAGCAGTACTTC

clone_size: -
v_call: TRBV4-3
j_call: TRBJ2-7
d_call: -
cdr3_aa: CASSQSLGGPSSYEQYF
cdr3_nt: TGCGCCAGCAGCCAAAGCCTGGGGGGGCCCAGCTCCTACGAGCAGTACTTC

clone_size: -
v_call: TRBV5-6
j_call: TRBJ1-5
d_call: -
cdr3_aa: CASSSGQSNQPQHF
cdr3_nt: TGTGCCAGCAGCTCCGGACAAAGCAATCAGCCCCAGCATTTT

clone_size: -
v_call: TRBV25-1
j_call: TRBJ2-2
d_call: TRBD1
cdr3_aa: CASRGQGNTGELFF
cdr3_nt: TGTGCCAGCAGAGGACAGGGGAACACCGGGGAGCTGTTTTTT

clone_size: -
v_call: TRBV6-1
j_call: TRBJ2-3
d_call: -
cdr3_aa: CASSEVLDTQYF
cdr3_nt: TGTGCCAGCAGTGAAGTACTGGATACGCAGTATTTT

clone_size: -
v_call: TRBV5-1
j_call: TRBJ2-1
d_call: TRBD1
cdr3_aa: CASSFETGLGEQFF
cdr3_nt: TGCGCCAGCAGCTTTGAGACAGGGCTAGGAGAGCAGTTCTTC

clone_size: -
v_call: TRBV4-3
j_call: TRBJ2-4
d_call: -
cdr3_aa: CASSQDRGVNIQYF
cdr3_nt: TGCGCCAGCAGCCAAGATAGAGGGGTGAACATTCAGTACTTC

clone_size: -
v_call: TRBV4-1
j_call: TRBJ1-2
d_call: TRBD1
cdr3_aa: CASSHGTGGGGYTF
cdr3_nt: TGCGCCAGCAGCCACGGGACAGGGGGTGGTGGCTACACCTTC

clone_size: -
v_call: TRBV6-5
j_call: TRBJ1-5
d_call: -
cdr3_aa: CASFPGPNQPQHF
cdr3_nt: TGTGCCAGCTTCCCCGGGCCCAATCAGCCCCAGCATTTT

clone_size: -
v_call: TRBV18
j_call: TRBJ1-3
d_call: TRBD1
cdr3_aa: CASSALGTAGNTIYF
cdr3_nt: TGTGCCAGCTCAGCCTTAGGGACAGCTGGAAACACCATATATTTT

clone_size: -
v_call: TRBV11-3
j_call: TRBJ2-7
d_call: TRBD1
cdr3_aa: CASSSSGTGGGEQYF
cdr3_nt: TGTGCCAGCAGCTCCTCCGGGACAGGGGGCGGTGAGCAGTACTTC

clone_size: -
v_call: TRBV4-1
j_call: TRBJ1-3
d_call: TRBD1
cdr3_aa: CASSQEGTVGNTIYF
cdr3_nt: TGCGCCAGCAGCCAGGAGGGGACAGTTGGAAACACCATATATTTT